Following are 6 T cell receptor beta chains from one sample sequenced in a study of blood T cell repertoires in COVID-19. The method was immunoSEQ multiplex PCR; TCRdb's version includes in-frame clones alone and lacks a portion of them. The sample yields approximately 190,000 clones, 70% to 90% seen once. Material for sequencing was peripheral blood. The receptors derive from a man in his 60s with active or convalescent COVID-19.

V is TRBV5-1 and J is TRBJ2-3; weak D call: TRBD2 (6 bases). Germline-derived CDR1 and CDR2 are SGHRS and YFSETQ. V lost 3 bases and J 0 bases, leaving 11 bases between the germline ends. The CDR3 length is 15 residues. The DNA for the CDR3 is TGCGCCAGCAGCTCCGGGGGTGCAAGCACAGATACGCAGTATTTT. Translated, it gives CASSSGGASTDTQYF.

The rearrangement uses TRBV10-1 and TRBJ1-3; 7 bases agree with TRBD1. Germline assignment: CDR1 WNHNN and CDR2 SYGVQD (reference sequence). The CDR3 length is 19 residues. The trim removed 0 bases at V and 7 bases at J, leaving 18 bases unmatched. The CDR3 bases are TGCGCCAGCAGTGAGTCTTGTAACAGGGGACATTCTAGTACTAACACCATATATTTT. Its protein is CASSESCNRGHSSTNTIYF.

The chain is built from TRBV4-2 and TRBJ1-1; D remains ambiguous. Germline lookup yields CDR1 LGHNA and CDR2 YNFKEQ. This CDR3 contains 16 residues. The ends were cut back, 4 bases at V and 4 bases at J, with 19 bases in the middle. This chain's CDR3 is CASSPHGPGSGTEAFF. CDR3 sequence (DNA): TGTGCCAGCAGCCCCCACGGCCCCGGAAGCGGCACTGAAGCTTTCTTT.

The genes are TRBV5-1 and TRBJ2-3, with D possibly TRBD1 on 6 matching bases. This CDR3 is built from 18 residues. The germline gives CDR1 SGHRS, CDR2 YFSETQ. Trimming removed 4 bases at V and 4 bases at J, with 25 bases between. This CDR3 reads CASSRDPGAAGQSDTQYF. CDR3 DNA: TGCGCCAGCAGCCGAGACCCAGGGGCGGCTGGACAGTCAGATACGCAGTATTTT.

The chain recombines TRBV29-1 with TRBJ2-7; 8 nucleotides line up with TRBD1. Germline V lookup: CDR1 SQVTM, CDR2 ANQGSEA. This CDR3 has 12 amino acids. V lost 5 bases and J lost 5; bases outside the gene matches: 5. The CDR3 sequence is CSVHRGSDEQYF. CDR3 nucleotide sequence: TGCAGCGTTCACAGGGGGAGCGACGAGCAGTACTTC.

The V and J genes are TRBV4-2 and TRBJ2-7; TRBD2 agrees at 9 bases. The germline V gene has CDR1 LGHNA and CDR2 YNFKEQ. Trimming removed 0 bases from V and 1 base from J; junction bases left unmatched: 4. The CDR3 runs 16 residues. The chain's CDR3 is CASSQDLAGLSYEQYF. CDR3 coding DNA: TGTGCCAGCAGCCAAGATCTAGCGGGGCTTTCCTACGAGCAGTACTTC.